This TCR beta chain was recovered during a study of blood T cells in healthy people across ages. With a J-beta primer mix and a sample-barcoded 5' primer, a second PCR ran about 7 to 12 cycles. Using its own MiXCR run on the 5' RACE reads, TCRdb lists one record per CDR3 protein. The sample carries about 1.7 million distinct CDR3 sequences, about 28% recorded once. This CDR3 is 14 amino acids long. Unmatched junction bases numbered 5, after V lost 3 bases and J lost 2 bases. Per germline, CDR1 SQVTM and CDR2 ANQGSEA. This clonotype was recorded many times. Sequenced: blood. The sequence derives from a woman in her twenties or thirties in good health. V gene TRBV29-1 combines with J gene TRBJ2-5; 8 nucleotides agree with TRBD2. As DNA, the CDR3 is TGCAGCGTTGACAAGCGGGGGTCTCAAGAGACCCAGTACTTC. Translation: CSVDKRGSQETQYF.